The 32 T cell receptor beta chains below come from one sample, sequenced in a study of early stage breast cancer tumors. Assay used: immunoSEQ multiplex PCR; TCRdb lists only in-frame clones, some missing. The sample holds around 31,000 clones, around 75% seen once. The sequencing sample was made of blood. All receptors derive from a person aged 40 to 49 with breast cancer.

This clone has only one observation. The rearrangement joins TRBV9 to TRBJ2-3; possibly TRBD2 for D (6 bases). This CDR3 spans 16 amino acids. CDR1 is SGDLS, CDR2 YYNGEE, per germline. V was cut by 0 bases and J by 0 bases, with 11 bases left in between. CDR3 loop: CASSVGAGSSTDTQYF. In DNA form, the CDR3 reads TGTGCCAGCAGCGTAGGGGCCGGGAGCAGCACAGATACGCAGTATTTT.

The chain is built from TRBV6-1 and TRBJ2-1, with 10 bases identical to TRBD1. V gave up 6 bases and J gave up 6 bases; unmatched junction bases: 5. The CDR3 runs to 14 residues. Germline V gene sequence: CDR1 MNHNS, CDR2 SASEGT. This CDR3 reads CASRPGTGVNEQFF. In DNA, the CDR3 is TGTGCCAGCAGACCCGGGACAGGGGTCAATGAGCAGTTCTTC.

The chain uses TRBV6-1 and TRBJ2-1, with TRBD1 matching 8 bases. The germline gives CDR1 MNHNS, CDR2 SASEGT. This CDR3 has 15 residues. The trim removed 2 bases at V and 4 bases at J, leaving 4 bases unmatched. The CDR3 reads CASSERQGIYNEQFF. The DNA for the CDR3 is TGTGCCAGCAGTGAACGACAGGGGATTTACAATGAGCAGTTCTTC.

The chain has TRBV4-1 and TRBJ2-6; 8 bases match TRBD2. This CDR3 has 18 amino acids. Unmatched junction bases numbered 7, after V lost 3 bases and J lost 0 bases. Germline CDR1 reads MGHRA; CDR2 reads YSYEKL. CDR3 residues: CASSHPGLGNSGANVLTF. As DNA, the CDR3 is TGCGCCAGCAGCCACCCGGGACTAGGTAACTCTGGGGCCAACGTCCTGACTTTC.

This clone was found a few times. J is TRBJ2-6 and V is TRBV30, with TRBD1 matching over 8 bases. Trimming took 0 bases from V and 8 from J; bases not matched to a gene: 3. CDR1 and CDR2 from the germline V gene are GTSNPN and SVGIG (reference sequence). This CDR3 is built from 14 residues. CDR3 sequence reads: CAWSVGQGTNVLTF. In nucleotides, the CDR3 is TGTGCCTGGAGTGTTGGACAGGGCACCAACGTCCTGACTTTC.

The chain joins TRBV2 to TRBJ2-1; the match to TRBD2 covers 8 bases. Germline V gene lookup returns CDR1 SNHLY and CDR2 FYNNEI. The CDR3 is 17 amino acids. The V segment lost 6 bases and the J segment 0 bases; nucleotides outside the gene matches: 10. CDR3 sequence reads: CASSVAPGGSSYNEQFF. The CDR3 region has the DNA TGTGCCAGCAGCGTGGCACCGGGAGGGAGCTCCTACAATGAGCAGTTCTTC.

This sequence joins TRBV6-5 and TRBJ2-5; tentatively, D is TRBD1 (6 bases). Germline V gives CDR1 MNHEY, CDR2 SVGAGI. The V end was cut by 5 bases, the J end by 2 bases, with 9 bases between. The CDR3 is 13 residues long. The DNA of the CDR3 is TGTGCCAGCAGTACCGGGACACAAGAGACCCAGTACTTC. Residues: CASSTGTQETQYF.

The table lists this clone with a few counts. This chain joins TRBV2 and TRBJ1-1; 11 bases agree with TRBD1. Germline CDR1 SNHLY, CDR2 FYNNEI. Trimming took 5 bases from V and 5 from J; bases not matched to a gene: 4. The CDR3 is 14 amino acids. DNA for the CDR3: TGTGCCAGCAGTCCCGGGACAGGGGGTACTGAAGCTTTCTTT. Translated: CASSPGTGGTEAFF.

The V call is TRBV29-1, the J call TRBJ2-3; 10 bases match TRBD2. The CDR3 contains 13 residues. Germline CDR1 and CDR2: SQVTM and ANQGSEA. V shed 7 bases, J shed 4 bases, and the junction held 5 bases outside the gene matches. The CDR3 DNA sequence: TGCAGCGCCCTAGCGGGAGAAGCAGATACGCAGTATTTT. Translation gives CSALAGEADTQYF.

The V call is TRBV15, the J call TRBJ2-5; no clear D. Looked up from germline, CDR1 is LNHNV and CDR2 is YYDKDF (reference sequence). The CDR3 covers 14 residues. The V end lost 8 bases, the J end lost 3 bases, and 16 bases lay between the germline ends. The CDR3, as DNA: TGTGCCACCTCGCCGCCAAGCCTCGAAGAGACCCAGTACTTC. This gives the protein CATSPPSLEETQYF.

The rearrangement uses TRBV30 and TRBJ1-3; D remains unclear. This CDR3 spans 13 amino acids. The germline V gene has CDR1 GTSNPN and CDR2 SVGIG (reference sequence). V was clipped by 4 bases and J by 0 bases, with 7 bases between them. The CDR3 region is CAWTSGSGNTIYF. The CDR3 nucleotides read TGTGCCTGGACATCTGGCTCTGGAAACACCATATATTTT.

This clone was counted a few times. V gene TRBV28 combines with J gene TRBJ1-2; D is perhaps TRBD1 (5 bases). This CDR3 is built from 12 residues. Deletions cut 6 bases from V and 4 bases from J, with 9 bases between. Germline V gives CDR1 MDHEN, CDR2 SYDVKM. The CDR3 region has the DNA TGTGCCAGCAGATCAGGGTCCTATGGCTACACCTTC. Amino acid sequence: CASRSGSYGYTF.

The V and J genes are TRBV5-4 and TRBJ2-1; D is unresolved. The V end lost 3 bases, the J end lost 2 bases, and 18 bases lay between the germline ends. The V gene's germline CDR1 is SGHNT and CDR2 YYREEE (reference sequence). The CDR3 has 17 amino acids. The CDR3: CASSSPPSSPPYNEQFF. CDR3 nucleotides: TGTGCCAGCAGCTCTCCACCGAGTTCCCCCCCCTACAATGAGCAGTTCTTC.

This clone showed up just a few times. This rearrangement joins TRBV5-1 to TRBJ1-2; perhaps TRBD1 as D (5 bases). V lost 0 bases to trimming and J lost 1 base, with 16 bases between them. This CDR3 contains 17 residues. Germline CDR1 is SGHRS and CDR2 is YFSETQ. The chain's CDR3 is CASSLAGGIVNNYGYTF. In DNA, the CDR3 is TGCGCCAGCAGCTTGGCCGGGGGTATCGTCAATAACTATGGCTACACCTTC.

This chain links TRBV7-3 with TRBJ2-3, with 12 nucleotides matching TRBD2. Germline CDR1 SGHTA, CDR2 FQGTGA. The CDR3 sequence is 15 residues long. V dropped 9 bases and J dropped 3; count of bases not matched to a gene: 7. CDR3 nucleotide sequence: TGTGCCAGTTCCTCGACTAGCGGGAGAACAGATACGCAGTATTTT. It is translated as CASSSTSGRTDTQYF.

This CDR3 is CASSVGGGRDGNEQFF. In nucleotides, the CDR3 is TGTGCCAGCAGCGTAGGCGGCGGGAGGGATGGGAATGAGCAGTTCTTC. V and J are TRBV9 and TRBJ2-1; 9 positions match TRBD2. This CDR3 has 16 residues. The junction had 8 bases not matched to a gene; V was cut back by 0 bases and J by 7 bases. Germline V gives CDR1 SGDLS, CDR2 YYNGEE.

This chain links TRBV6-1 with TRBJ2-7, with no clear D. V lost 10 bases and J lost 6, with 22 bases in between. The CDR3 contains 14 residues. Looked up from germline, CDR1 is MNHNS and CDR2 is SASEGT. CDR3 in DNA: TGTGCCATTTTCTCAGGAACCTCAATTGGCGAGCAGTACTTC. Its protein product is CAIFSGTSIGEQYF.

This chain uses TRBV4-3 with TRBJ2-7, with D perhaps TRBD1 or TRBD2 (5 bases each). V dropped 0 bases and J dropped 2 bases, with 14 bases sitting between them. Looked up from germline, CDR1 is LGHNA and CDR2 is YSLEER. This CDR3 has 16 amino acids. The DNA of the CDR3 is TGCGCCAGCAGCCAAGAGTTTCGGGGCCTCCCCTACGAGCAGTACTTC. It encodes CASSQEFRGLPYEQYF.

This clone was seen a handful of times. The chain joins TRBV28 to TRBJ1-2; the match to TRBD1 covers 12 bases. J was trimmed by 2 bases and V by 6 bases; bases with no gene match: 7. Germline V gene lookup returns CDR1 MDHEN and CDR2 SYDVKM. The CDR3 runs 16 residues. The CDR3 protein is CASSEAGTGGNYGYTF. CDR3 sequence (DNA): TGTGCCAGCAGCGAAGCTGGGACAGGGGGCAACTATGGCTACACCTTC.

The chain has TRBV6-5 and TRBJ1-3; maybe TRBD1 (6 bases). Trimming stripped 7 bases from V and 4 bases from J, with 17 bases between. Germline CDR1 and CDR2: MNHEY and SVGAGI. The length of the CDR3 is 15 residues. This CDR3 reads CASTHGRGLGNTIYF. In DNA, the CDR3 is TGTGCCAGCACCCACGGCAGGGGTTTAGGAAACACCATATATTTT.

The chain employs TRBV5-1 and TRBJ2-2, with D unclear. This CDR3 is built from 14 residues. V was pared by 0 bases and J by 5 bases, with 8 bases between. Germline V lookup: CDR1 SGHRS, CDR2 YFSETQ. CDR3 DNA sequence: TGCGCCAGCAGCTTGGAAGTCGGGACCGGGGAGCTGTTTTTT. Residues: CASSLEVGTGELFF.

V is TRBV5-1 and J is TRBJ2-5; D possibly corresponds to TRBD2 (5 bases). Per the germline V gene, CDR1 is SGHRS and CDR2 is YFSETQ. The V and J ends lost 0 bases and 3 bases respectively, with 9 bases between them. This CDR3 has 14 residues. DNA of the CDR3: TGCGCCAGCAGCTTGGTTCCAGCGGAAGAGACCCAGTACTTC. Protein sequence: CASSLVPAEETQYF.

This clone turned up a few times. J is TRBJ2-7 and V is TRBV27; weak D call: TRBD1 (6 bases). Germline V gene data show CDR1 as MNHEY and CDR2 as SMNVEV (reference sequence). The CDR3 loop spans 15 amino acids. V was pared by 7 bases and J by 3 bases, with 19 bases between. This chain's CDR3 is CASITRAGTSYEQYF. CDR3 sequence (DNA): TGTGCCAGCATCACCCGGGCCGGGACAAGCTACGAGCAGTACTTC.

The chain is built from TRBV7-8 and TRBJ1-4, with a possible D match to TRBD1 (5 bases). V dropped 3 bases and J dropped 6 bases, with 14 bases sitting between them. Germline loops: CDR1 SGHVS, CDR2 FQNEAQ. CDR3 length: 15 amino acids. The CDR3 protein is CASSLGPAGDEKLFF. For the CDR3, the DNA is TGTGCCAGCAGCTTGGGTCCCGCGGGGGATGAAAAACTGTTTTTT. The whole variable domain, filled in from reference TRBV7-8 and TRBJ1-4, reads GAGVSQSPRYKVAKRGQDVALRCDPISGHVSLFWYQQALGQGPEFLTYFQNEAQLDKSGLPSDRFFAERPEGSVSTLKIQRTQQEDSAVYLCASSLGPAGDEKLFFGSGTQLSVL.

The V and J genes are TRBV7-9 and TRBJ1-5; possibly TRBD1 for D (5 bases). This CDR3 has 14 amino acids. V lost 2 bases and J lost 4, with 9 bases in between. The germline CDR1 and CDR2 sequences are SEHNR and FQNEAQ (reference sequence). CDR3 region: CASSLLGANQPQHF. DNA of the CDR3: TGTGCCAGCAGCTTATTAGGGGCGAATCAGCCCCAGCATTTT.

The chain carries TRBV11-3 and TRBJ1-1, with D possibly being TRBD1 (5 bases). V gave up 1 base and J gave up 0 bases, with 6 bases separating them. The CDR3 length is 14 residues. Germline loops: CDR1 SGHNT, CDR2 YENEEA. CDR3 DNA: TGTGCCAGCAGCTTAGCGGGGGTGAACACTGAAGCTTTCTTT. Translated, it gives CASSLAGVNTEAFF.

The CDR3 nucleotides read TGTGCCAGCAGCTTAAGTCCCGGTGCAGGGCAAAACATTCAGTACTTC. Translating it yields CASSLSPGAGQNIQYF. The chain couples TRBV7-3 to TRBJ2-4; weak D call: TRBD1 (5 bases). The CDR3 is 16 residues long. Trimming took 1 base from V and 5 from J, leaving 15 bases between them. The germline V gene has CDR1 SGHTA and CDR2 FQGTGA.

This clone was counted a single time. The chain combines TRBV4-3 with TRBJ2-3; 7 bases align to TRBD2. The germline V gene has CDR1 LGHNA and CDR2 YSLEER. V was pared by 1 base and J by 3 bases, with 16 bases of the junction left unmatched. CDR3 length: 19 residues. The CDR3 DNA sequence: TGCGCCAGCAGCCAAGGATTCGTAGCGGGCACTTGGCGAACAGATACGCAGTATTTT. Its protein product is CASSQGFVAGTWRTDTQYF.

This clone was counted only a few times. The J gene is TRBJ1-2, the V gene TRBV7-9, with D maybe TRBD1 (5 bases). V lost 5 bases and J lost 8, with 15 bases in between. Germline assignment: CDR1 SEHNR and CDR2 FQNEAQ (reference sequence). CDR3 size: 13 residues. The CDR3 sequence is CASSRPGLGGYTF. The DNA for the CDR3 is TGTGCCAGCAGCCGACCAGGGTTGGGGGGCTACACCTTC.

The gene calls are TRBV7-6 and TRBJ1-2; perhaps TRBD1 as D (5 bases). The germline V and J ends were trimmed by 4 bases and 1 base, with 16 bases remaining between them. CDR1 is SGHVS, CDR2 FNYEAQ, per germline. The CDR3 contains 16 residues. CDR3 nucleotides: TGTGCCAGCAGCTCAAGTCCGGGACCCTATAACTATGGCTACACCTTC. It codes for CASSSSPGPYNYGYTF.

The V and J genes are TRBV2 and TRBJ2-7, with 9 bases identical to TRBD1. The CDR3 consists of 15 residues. Trimming took 2 bases from V and 7 from J; bases not matched to a gene: 9. CDR1 and CDR2 from the germline V gene are SNHLY and FYNNEI. The CDR3 is CASSELTGGGGEQYF. In DNA form, the CDR3 reads TGTGCCAGCAGTGAATTGACAGGGGGAGGGGGGGAGCAGTACTTC.

This chain connects TRBV27 to TRBJ2-2; 10 nucleotides agree with TRBD2. The CDR3 covers 17 residues. The V gene end was trimmed by 4 bases and the J gene end by 3 bases; junction bases not matched to a gene: 8. Germline CDR1 and CDR2: MNHEY and SMNVEV (reference sequence). The CDR3 sequence: CASSSPGLAEYTGELFF. The DNA of the CDR3 is TGTGCCAGCAGTTCCCCAGGACTAGCGGAATACACCGGGGAGCTGTTTTTT.